This T cell receptor beta chain was sequenced for a study of T cells in severe cutaneous drug reactions (dated by TCRdb to the late 2010s). In the study overall: Between the early 2010s and the late 2010s, patients were recruited from Taiwan, Thailand and a European registry network. Libraries used iRepertoire multiplex PCR; authors cited a comparison showing similar capture of abundant clonotypes across iRepertoire and 5' RACE methods with or without UMI. Blister fluids/cells, PBMC and other biological samples were taken from patients in the acute stage or the recovery stage. The study combined bulk TCR sequencing with single-cell sequencing, quantitative PCR validation, functional assays and transgenic mouse experiments. Only patients with a probable or definite SJS/TEN or DRESS diagnosis by RegiSCAR criteria were enrolled. The culprit drug was assigned using the Naranjo algorithm and the ALDEN drug causality algorithm. Study-level results and caveats: According to the authors, further study is still needed to determine whether the public TCR generalizes to SJS/TEN caused by other drugs. Although undetectable or scarce in tolerant-control and healthy-donor PBMC, a public TCRbeta CDR3 was found in all seven CBZ-SJS/TEN blister samples, at a mean of 13.57%. A strong increase in TRBV12-4 usage was observed in CBZ-SJS/TEN patients, with averages of 25% to 40% in blister cells and about 5% in PBMC.

Turning to this clonotype: Its binding antigen is unknown.

Sequencing was performed on donors who were patients with carbamazepine-induced Stevens-Johnson syndrome or toxic epidermal necrolysis (CBZ-SJS/TEN). The peripheral blood repertoires were taken from CBZ-SJS/TEN patients of two origins, a few Han Chinese and six or seven European. To search for drug-specific clonotypes, the T cell receptor repertoires of patients with drug-induced severe cutaneous adverse reactions were profiled by next-generation sequencing. The RNA was isolated from either blister cells of skin lesions or peripheral blood mononuclear cells. Library preparation used the iRepertoire multiplex PCR system with TCR subtype-specific primers for both bulk and single-cell sequencing. Multiplex PCR with primers targeting V, D and J gene regions was used to generate bulk TCR beta libraries. Bulk TCR library preparation used roughly 85-550 ng of RNA per sample as input. Bulk TCR beta amplicons were sequenced on an Illumina MiSeq. As for the original processing: Sample misassignments and low-quality sequencing reads were filtered out during quality control steps. CDR3 was defined as the amino acids between the V-gene Y[YFLI]C motif and the J-segment [FW]GXGT motif. CDR3 clonotypes and TRBV and TRBJ gene assignments were based on the IMGT database. TRBV expression in each sample was normalized to the mean expression of the same gene in PBMC from 44 healthy donors. Reprocessed by TCRdb, the reads give a single entry per CDR3 protein sequence, without DNA. What appears here as the V and J calls and clone size reflects TCRdb's work, not the paper's. The table of this sample itemizes approximately 20,000 distinct CDR3 sequences. The ten biggest clones cover 6.5% to 8% of the sample.

CDR1 LNHNV and CDR2 YYDKDF were looked up in the germline V gene (reference sequence). The CDR3 spans 16 residues, from the cysteine through the phenylalanine. DNA for this receptor is not on file. Sequences were obtained from PBMCs. The chain is assembled from TRBV15 and TRBJ2-1; TCRdb's D call, TRBD2, is unchecked because there is no DNA. This receptor was obtained from a human donor with toxic epidermal necrolysis, a severe cutaneous drug reaction. The CDR3 protein sequence reads: CATSRGLAGPYNEQFF.